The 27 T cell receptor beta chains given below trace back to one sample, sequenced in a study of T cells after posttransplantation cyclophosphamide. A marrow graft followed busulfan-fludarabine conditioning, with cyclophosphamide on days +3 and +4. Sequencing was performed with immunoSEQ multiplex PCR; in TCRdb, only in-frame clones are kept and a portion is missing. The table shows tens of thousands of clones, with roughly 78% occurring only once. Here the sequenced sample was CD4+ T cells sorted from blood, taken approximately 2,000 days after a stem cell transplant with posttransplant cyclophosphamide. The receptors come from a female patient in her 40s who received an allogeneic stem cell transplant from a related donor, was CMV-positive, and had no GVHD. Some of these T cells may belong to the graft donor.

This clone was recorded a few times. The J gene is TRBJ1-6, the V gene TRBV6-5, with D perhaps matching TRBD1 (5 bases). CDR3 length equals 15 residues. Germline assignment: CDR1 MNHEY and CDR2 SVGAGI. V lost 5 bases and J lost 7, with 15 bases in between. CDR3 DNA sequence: TGTGCCAGCAGTAACGGGCAGGGAGGGAATTCACCCCTCCACTTT. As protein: CASSNGQGGNSPLHF.

CDR3 in DNA: TGTGCCAGCAGGGGAGGGGTCCACTATGGCTACACCTTC. Translated, it gives CASRGGVHYGYTF. The chain joins TRBV9 to TRBJ1-2; a weak D match, TRBD1 (5 bases). Germline V gene data show CDR1 as SGDLS and CDR2 as YYNGEE. V was pared by 5 bases and J by 3 bases, with 11 bases between. The CDR3 is 13 residues long.

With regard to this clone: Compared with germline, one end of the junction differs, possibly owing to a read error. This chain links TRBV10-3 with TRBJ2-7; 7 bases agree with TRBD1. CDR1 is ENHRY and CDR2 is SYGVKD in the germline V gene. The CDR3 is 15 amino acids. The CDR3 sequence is CTISDMTGKLGEQYF. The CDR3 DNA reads TGTACCATCAGTGACATGACAGGGAAACTGGGCGAGCAGTACTTC.

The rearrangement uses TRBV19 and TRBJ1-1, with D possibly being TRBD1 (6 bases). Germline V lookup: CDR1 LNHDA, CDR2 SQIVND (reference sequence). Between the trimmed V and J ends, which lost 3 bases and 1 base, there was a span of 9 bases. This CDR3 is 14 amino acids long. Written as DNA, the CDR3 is TGTGCCAGTAGTATGGGACACAGGAACACTGAAGCTTTCTTT. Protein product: CASSMGHRNTEAFF.

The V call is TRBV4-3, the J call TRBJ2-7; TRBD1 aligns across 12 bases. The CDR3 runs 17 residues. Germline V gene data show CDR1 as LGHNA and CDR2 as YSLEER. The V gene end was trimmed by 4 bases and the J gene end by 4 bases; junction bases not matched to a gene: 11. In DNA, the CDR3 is TGCGCCAGCAGCCCAGAACTTTCGGGACAGGGGGCATACGAGCAGTACTTC. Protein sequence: CASSPELSGQGAYEQYF.

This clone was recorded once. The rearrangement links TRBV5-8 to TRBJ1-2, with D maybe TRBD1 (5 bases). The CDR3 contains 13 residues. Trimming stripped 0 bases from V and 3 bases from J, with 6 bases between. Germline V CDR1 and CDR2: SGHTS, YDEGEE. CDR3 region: CASSLVGDYGYTF. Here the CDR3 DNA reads TGTGCCAGCAGCTTGGTAGGGGACTATGGCTACACCTTC.

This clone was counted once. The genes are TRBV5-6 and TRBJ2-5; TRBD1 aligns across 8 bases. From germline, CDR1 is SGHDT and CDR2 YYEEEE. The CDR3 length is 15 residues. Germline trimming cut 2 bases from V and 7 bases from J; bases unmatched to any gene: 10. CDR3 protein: CASSFIGQGIGTQYF. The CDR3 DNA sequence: TGTGCCAGCAGCTTTATAGGACAGGGAATTGGGACCCAGTACTTC.

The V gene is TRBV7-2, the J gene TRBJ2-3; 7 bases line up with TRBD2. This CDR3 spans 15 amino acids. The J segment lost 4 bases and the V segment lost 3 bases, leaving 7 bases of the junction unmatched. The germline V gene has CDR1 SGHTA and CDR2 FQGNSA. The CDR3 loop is CASSLVGLGPDTQYF. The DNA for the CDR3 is TGTGCCAGCAGCTTGGTCGGACTAGGGCCAGATACGCAGTATTTT.

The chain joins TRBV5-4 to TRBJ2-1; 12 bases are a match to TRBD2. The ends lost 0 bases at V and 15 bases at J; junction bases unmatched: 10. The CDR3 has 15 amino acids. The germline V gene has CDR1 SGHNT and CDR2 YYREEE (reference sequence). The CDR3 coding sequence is TGTGCCAGCAGCTTGGTCCCTAGCGGGGGGGCCCCTTGGTTCTTC. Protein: CASSLVPSGGAPWFF.

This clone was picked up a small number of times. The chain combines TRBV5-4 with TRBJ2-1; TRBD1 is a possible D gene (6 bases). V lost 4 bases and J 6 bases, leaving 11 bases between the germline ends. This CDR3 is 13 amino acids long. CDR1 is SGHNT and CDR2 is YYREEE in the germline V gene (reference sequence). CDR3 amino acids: CASSLGQRNEQFF. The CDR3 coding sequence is TGTGCCAGCAGCCTCGGACAGCGCAATGAGCAGTTCTTC.

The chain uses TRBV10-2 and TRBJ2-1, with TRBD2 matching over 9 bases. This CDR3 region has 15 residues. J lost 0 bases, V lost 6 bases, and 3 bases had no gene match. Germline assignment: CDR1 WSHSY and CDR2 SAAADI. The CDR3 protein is CASSHSGGSYNEQFF. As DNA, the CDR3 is TGCGCCAGCAGCCATAGCGGGGGCTCCTACAATGAGCAGTTCTTC.

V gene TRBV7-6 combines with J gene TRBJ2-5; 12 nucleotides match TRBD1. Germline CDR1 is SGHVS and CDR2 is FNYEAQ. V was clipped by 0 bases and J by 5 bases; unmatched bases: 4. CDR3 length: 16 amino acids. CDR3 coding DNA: TGTGCCAGCAGCTTAGCCGGGACAGGGGGCGGGGAGACCCAGTACTTC. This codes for CASSLAGTGGGETQYF.

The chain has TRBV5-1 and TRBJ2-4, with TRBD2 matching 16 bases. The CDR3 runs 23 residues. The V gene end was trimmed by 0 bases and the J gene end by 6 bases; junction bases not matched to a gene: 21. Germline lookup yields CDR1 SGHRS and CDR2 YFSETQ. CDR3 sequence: CASSLALRVGPGLAGGRRNIQYF. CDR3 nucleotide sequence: TGCGCCAGCAGCTTGGCCTTAAGGGTGGGCCCGGGACTAGCGGGGGGGCGAAGAAACATTCAGTACTTC.

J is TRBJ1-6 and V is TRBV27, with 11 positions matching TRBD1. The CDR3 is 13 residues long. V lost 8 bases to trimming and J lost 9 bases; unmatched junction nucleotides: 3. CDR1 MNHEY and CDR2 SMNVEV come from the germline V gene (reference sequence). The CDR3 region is CASRTGGLSPLHF. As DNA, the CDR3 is TGTGCCAGCCGGACAGGGGGCCTTTCACCCCTCCACTTT.

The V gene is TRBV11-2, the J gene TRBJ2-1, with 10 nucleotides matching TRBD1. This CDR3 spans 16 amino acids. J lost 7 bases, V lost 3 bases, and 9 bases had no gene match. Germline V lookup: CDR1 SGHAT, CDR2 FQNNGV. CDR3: CASSFLGTGALNEQFF. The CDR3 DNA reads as TGTGCCAGCAGCTTCCTAGGGACAGGGGCCTTAAATGAGCAGTTCTTC.

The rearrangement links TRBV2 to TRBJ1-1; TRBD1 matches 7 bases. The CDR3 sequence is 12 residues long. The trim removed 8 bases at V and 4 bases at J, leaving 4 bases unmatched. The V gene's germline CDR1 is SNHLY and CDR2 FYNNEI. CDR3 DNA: TGTGCCAGCTCCAGGGGGACCACTGAAGCTTTCTTT. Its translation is CASSRGTTEAFF.

CDR3 loop: CASGRIMNTEAFF. CDR3 sequence (DNA): TGTGCCAGCGGCAGAATAATGAACACTGAAGCTTTCTTT. The rearrangement joins TRBV6-1 to TRBJ1-1; D is unresolved. V was cut by 8 bases and J by 0 bases, with 10 bases left in between. The CDR3 runs 13 residues. Germline assignment: CDR1 MNHNS and CDR2 SASEGT.

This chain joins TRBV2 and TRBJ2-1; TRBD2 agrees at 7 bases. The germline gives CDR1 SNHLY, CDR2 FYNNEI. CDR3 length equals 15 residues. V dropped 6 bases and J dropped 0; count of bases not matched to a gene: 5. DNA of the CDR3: TGTGCCAGCAGCCAAGCGGGGAGCTCCTACAATGAGCAGTTCTTC. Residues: CASSQAGSSYNEQFF.

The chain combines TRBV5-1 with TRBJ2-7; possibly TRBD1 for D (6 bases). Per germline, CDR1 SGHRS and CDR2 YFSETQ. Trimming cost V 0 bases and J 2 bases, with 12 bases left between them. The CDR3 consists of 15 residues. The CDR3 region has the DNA TGCGCCAGCAGCTTGGAGCCAGGGGCCGCCTACGAGCAGTACTTC. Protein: CASSLEPGAAYEQYF.

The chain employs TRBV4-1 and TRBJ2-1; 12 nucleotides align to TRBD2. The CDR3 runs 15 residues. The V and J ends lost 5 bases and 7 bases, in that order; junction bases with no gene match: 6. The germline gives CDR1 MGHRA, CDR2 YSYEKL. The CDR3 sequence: CASSGTSGPKNEQFF. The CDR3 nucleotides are TGCGCCAGCAGCGGGACTAGCGGGCCTAAGAATGAGCAGTTCTTC.

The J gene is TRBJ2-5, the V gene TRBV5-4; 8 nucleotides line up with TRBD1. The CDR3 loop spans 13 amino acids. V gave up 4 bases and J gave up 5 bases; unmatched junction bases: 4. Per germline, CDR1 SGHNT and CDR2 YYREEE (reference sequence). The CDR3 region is CASSLRDRETQYF. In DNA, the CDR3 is TGTGCCAGCAGCCTCCGGGACAGGGAGACCCAGTACTTC.

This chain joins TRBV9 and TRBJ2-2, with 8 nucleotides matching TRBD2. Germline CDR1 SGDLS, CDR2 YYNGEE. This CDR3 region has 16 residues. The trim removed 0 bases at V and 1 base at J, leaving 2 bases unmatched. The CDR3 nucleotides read TGTGCCAGCAGCGTAGGAACTAGCGGGAACACCGGGGAGCTGTTTTTT. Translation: CASSVGTSGNTGELFF.

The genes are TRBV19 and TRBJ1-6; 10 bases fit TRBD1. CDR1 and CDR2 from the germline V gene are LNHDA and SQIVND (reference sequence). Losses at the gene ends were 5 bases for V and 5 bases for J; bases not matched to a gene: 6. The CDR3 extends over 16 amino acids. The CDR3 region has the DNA TGTGCCAGTAGTCTCGGACAGGGGGGAAATAATTCACCCCTCCACTTT. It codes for CASSLGQGGNNSPLHF.

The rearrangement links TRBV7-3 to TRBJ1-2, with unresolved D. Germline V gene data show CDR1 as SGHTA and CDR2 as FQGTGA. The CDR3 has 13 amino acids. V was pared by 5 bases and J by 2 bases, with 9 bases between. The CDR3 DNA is TGTGCCAGCAGCGTCGCAGGAAACTATGGCTACACCTTC. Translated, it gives CASSVAGNYGYTF.

CDR3: CASTTGPNYEQYF. The CDR3 DNA is TGTGCCAGCACTACAGGTCCGAACTACGAGCAGTACTTC. This rearrangement joins TRBV27 to TRBJ2-7; TRBD1 is a possible D gene (5 bases). Germline loops: CDR1 MNHEY, CDR2 SMNVEV (reference sequence). CDR3 length: 13 amino acids. The V gene lost 7 bases and the J gene lost 3 bases, with 13 bases spanning the gap.

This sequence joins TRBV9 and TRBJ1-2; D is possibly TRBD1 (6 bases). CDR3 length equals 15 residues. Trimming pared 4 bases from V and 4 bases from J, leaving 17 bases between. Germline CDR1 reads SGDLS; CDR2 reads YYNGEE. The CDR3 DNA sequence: TGTGCCAGCAGCTTCGGGGACACCAGCTTCTATGGCTACACCTTC. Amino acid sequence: CASSFGDTSFYGYTF. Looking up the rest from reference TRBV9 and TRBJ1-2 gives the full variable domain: DSGVTQTPKHLITATGQRVTLRCSPRSGDLSVYWYQQSLDQGLQFLIQYYNGEERAKGNILERFSAQQFPDLHSELNLSSLELGDSALYFCASSFGDTSFYGYTFGSGTRLTVV.

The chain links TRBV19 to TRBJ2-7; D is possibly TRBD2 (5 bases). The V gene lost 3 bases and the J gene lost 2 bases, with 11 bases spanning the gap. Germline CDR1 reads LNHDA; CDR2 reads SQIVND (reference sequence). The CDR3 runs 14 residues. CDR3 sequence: CASSMSRGPYEQYF. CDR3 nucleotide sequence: TGTGCCAGTAGTATGTCGAGAGGGCCCTACGAGCAGTACTTC.